These T cell receptor beta chains were read from a single sample in a study of blood T cell repertoires in COVID-19. Produced via immunoSEQ multiplex PCR; TCRdb's table is partial and in-frame only. Counted here are over 100,000 clones, roughly 79% occurring once; the ten biggest clones make up about 8%. The specimen was peripheral blood. These receptors were taken from a woman aged 60 to 75 with active or convalescent COVID-19. CDR3s include the opening cysteine and the closing phenylalanine or tryptophan. Each record gives: CDR3 length, clone size, J gene, D gene, V gene, CDR3 protein, CDR3 DNA. A D gene is named only where the DNA matches it firmly. Clone size is stated in some rows and not others, as once, few, many or a class when expanded.

cdr3_length: 12; clone_size: NA; j_call: TRBJ1-5; d_call: NA; v_call: TRBV7-2; cdr3_aa: CASSPSNQPQHF; cdr3_nt: TGTGCCAGCAGCCCCTCTAACCAGCCCCAGCATTTT
cdr3_length: 14; clone_size: NA; j_call: TRBJ1-2; d_call: TRBD1; v_call: TRBV5-1; cdr3_aa: CASSLPGQDYGYTF; cdr3_nt: TGCGCCAGCAGCTTGCCGGGACAGGACTATGGCTACACCTTC
cdr3_length: 14; clone_size: NA; j_call: TRBJ2-7; d_call: NA; v_call: TRBV9; cdr3_aa: CASSVEAGRSEQYF; cdr3_nt: TGTGCCAGCAGCGTAGAGGCAGGGCGAAGCGAGCAGTACTTC
cdr3_length: 14; clone_size: NA; j_call: TRBJ1-4; d_call: TRBD1; v_call: TRBV6-5; cdr3_aa: CASRGQGTGEKLFF; cdr3_nt: TGTGCCAGCAGAGGACAGGGGACGGGTGAAAAACTGTTTTTT
cdr3_length: 16; clone_size: NA; j_call: TRBJ2-3; d_call: NA; v_call: TRBV15; cdr3_aa: CATSRDEGWGTDTQYF; cdr3_nt: TGTGCCACCAGCAGAGATGAGGGTTGGGGCACAGATACGCAGTATTTT
cdr3_length: 14; clone_size: NA; j_call: TRBJ1-2; d_call: NA; v_call: TRBV3-1/TRBV3-2; cdr3_aa: CASSQAAGPYGYTF; cdr3_nt: TGTGCCAGCAGCCAAGCCGCAGGGCCCTATGGCTACACCTTC
cdr3_length: 15; clone_size: NA; j_call: TRBJ1-1; d_call: TRBD1; v_call: TRBV28; cdr3_aa: CASRKQGGVRTEAFF; cdr3_nt: TGTGCCAGCAGAAAACAGGGGGGGGTTCGCACTGAAGCTTTCTTT
cdr3_length: 15; clone_size: few; j_call: TRBJ1-5; d_call: TRBD1; v_call: TRBV7-2; cdr3_aa: CASSLRDRGNQPQHF; cdr3_nt: TGTGCCAGCAGCTTAAGGGACAGGGGGAATCAGCCCCAGCATTTT
cdr3_length: 15; clone_size: NA; j_call: TRBJ2-7; d_call: TRBD2; v_call: TRBV27; cdr3_aa: CASSLTSGVAYEQYF; cdr3_nt: TGTGCCAGCAGTTTAACTAGCGGGGTGGCCTACGAGCAGTACTTC
cdr3_length: 13; clone_size: once; j_call: TRBJ2-3; d_call: NA; v_call: TRBV19; cdr3_aa: CASSISTGDTQYF; cdr3_nt: TGTGCCAGTAGTATATCGACCGGGGATACGCAGTATTTT
cdr3_length: 17; clone_size: few; j_call: TRBJ2-7; d_call: TRBD1; v_call: TRBV13; cdr3_aa: CASTGPTDRGIEYEQYF; cdr3_nt: TGTGCCAGCACTGGCCCAACAGACAGGGGTATTGAGTACGAGCAGTACTTC
cdr3_length: 15; clone_size: NA; j_call: TRBJ1-1; d_call: TRBD1; v_call: TRBV5-1; cdr3_aa: CASSLGPGGDTEAFF; cdr3_nt: TGCGCCAGCAGCTTGGGGCCAGGGGGAGACACTGAAGCTTTCTTT
cdr3_length: 15; clone_size: NA; j_call: TRBJ1-2; d_call: TRBD1; v_call: TRBV6-1; cdr3_aa: CASSEGGTGSYGYTF; cdr3_nt: TGTGCCAGCAGTGAAGGTGGGACAGGGAGCTATGGCTACACCTTC
cdr3_length: 15; clone_size: NA; j_call: TRBJ2-3; d_call: TRBD2; v_call: TRBV19; cdr3_aa: CASRTSGRAADTQYF; cdr3_nt: TGTGCCAGTAGAACAAGCGGGAGGGCCGCAGATACGCAGTATTTT
cdr3_length: 11; clone_size: once; j_call: TRBJ1-5; d_call: NA; v_call: TRBV19; cdr3_aa: CASSIGGPQHF; cdr3_nt: TGTGCCAGTAGTATAGGCGGGCCCCAGCATTTT
cdr3_length: 18; clone_size: NA; j_call: TRBJ1-5; d_call: TRBD1; v_call: TRBV2; cdr3_aa: CASSERGLGPGAHQPQHF; cdr3_nt: TGTGCCAGCAGTGAAAGGGGGCTGGGACCGGGGGCCCATCAGCCCCAGCATTTT
cdr3_length: 15; clone_size: NA; j_call: TRBJ2-7; d_call: TRBD2; v_call: TRBV5-4; cdr3_aa: CASSQGLAGAYEQYF; cdr3_nt: TGTGCCAGCAGCCAAGGACTAGCGGGGGCCTACGAGCAGTACTTC
cdr3_length: 17; clone_size: few; j_call: TRBJ2-3; d_call: TRBD1; v_call: TRBV7-2; cdr3_aa: CASSLYGDRVLPDTQYF; cdr3_nt: TGTGCCAGCAGCTTATATGGGGACAGGGTTTTGCCAGATACGCAGTATTTT
cdr3_length: 13; clone_size: NA; j_call: TRBJ1-6; d_call: NA; v_call: TRBV6-4; cdr3_aa: CASSERYNSPLHF; cdr3_nt: TGTGCCAGCAGTGAACGGTATAATTCACCCCTCCACTTT
cdr3_length: 14; clone_size: NA; j_call: TRBJ2-2; d_call: NA; v_call: TRBV2; cdr3_aa: CASQVRANTGELFF; cdr3_nt: TGTGCCAGCCAGGTCCGCGCGAACACCGGGGAGCTGTTTTTT
cdr3_length: 14; clone_size: NA; j_call: TRBJ2-5; d_call: NA; v_call: TRBV7-3; cdr3_aa: CASSQTGYQETQYF; cdr3_nt: TGTGCCAGCAGCCAGACGGGTTACCAAGAGACCCAGTACTTC
cdr3_length: 17; clone_size: NA; j_call: TRBJ1-1; d_call: NA; v_call: TRBV19; cdr3_aa: CASSIGPQGLGNTEAFF; cdr3_nt: TGTGCCAGTAGTATTGGCCCTCAGGGACTAGGAAACACTGAAGCTTTCTTT
cdr3_length: 16; clone_size: NA; j_call: TRBJ1-2; d_call: NA; v_call: TRBV12-1; cdr3_aa: CASSFEPHRVNYGYTF; cdr3_nt: TGTGCCAGCAGCTTTGAACCTCACAGGGTCAACTATGGCTACACCTTC
cdr3_length: 13; clone_size: NA; j_call: TRBJ1-2; d_call: NA; v_call: TRBV6-2/TRBV6-3; cdr3_aa: CASSGQLVYGYTF; cdr3_nt: TGTGCCAGCAGTGGACAGCTTGTGTATGGCTACACCTTC
cdr3_length: 15; clone_size: NA; j_call: TRBJ1-6; d_call: NA; v_call: TRBV28; cdr3_aa: CASSLGGVYNSPLHF; cdr3_nt: TGTGCCAGCAGTCTGGGGGGGGTGTATAATTCACCCCTCCACTTT